This is a list of T cell receptor beta chains from one sample in a study of somatic mutations in cytotoxic T cells in rheumatoid arthritis. TCRdb's copy holds only in-frame clones and misses some; the assay was immunoSEQ multiplex PCR. Counted here are several thousand clones, just under 80% occurring once; the ten biggest clones make up 4% to 6%. The sequencing sample was made of CD8+ T cells sorted from blood. These receptors were collected from an adult with rheumatoid arthritis. CDR3s include the opening cysteine and the closing phenylalanine or tryptophan. The D gene is left open where the match is weak. Clone size is shown for a subset of rows, as once, few, many or a class of expanded clone.

>TRBJ1-5|-|-|TRBV2
TGTGCCAGCAGTGAGGGTCGCCATAGCAATCAGCCCCAGCATTTT
CASSEGRHSNQPQHF
>TRBJ2-1|-|TRBD2|TRBV9
TGTGCCAGCAGCGGATCCCCCGGGACTAGCGGGAGAACGTCCCTTTACAATGAGCAGTTCTTC
CASSGSPGTSGRTSLYNEQFF
>TRBJ2-1|-|-|TRBV30
TGTGCCTGGGCGCCGATTAGAGACCCTCCCTACAATGAGCAGTTCTTC
CAWAPIRDPPYNEQFF
>TRBJ1-4|-|-|TRBV9
TGTGCCAGCAGCGCCCGGGGTGGGGAAAAACTGTTTTTT
CASSARGGEKLFF
>TRBJ1-2|-|-|TRBV7-9
TGTGCCAGCAGCTTGTCAGGGAACGGTTATGGCTACACCTTC
CASSLSGNGYGYTF
>TRBJ2-3|-|TRBD1|TRBV13
TGTGCCAGCAGCTCAGGACAGGGGATAGATACGCAGTATTTT
CASSSGQGIDTQYF
>TRBJ2-1|few|TRBD2|TRBV7-9
TGTGCCAGCAGCGTCACTAGCGATGAGCAGTTCTTC
CASSVTSDEQFF
>TRBJ1-5|-|-|TRBV6-5
TGTGCCAGCAGTTACGGCTCCGCCGGGCAGCCCCAGCATTTT
CASSYGSAGQPQHF
>TRBJ2-7|few|-|TRBV7-2
TGTGCCAGCAGCCAGGGACTTCTCTACGAGCAGTACTTC
CASSQGLLYEQYF
>TRBJ2-7|-|TRBD2|TRBV10-2
TGCGCCAGCAGTGCTAGCGGGAGTAACCCCTACGAGCAGTACTTC
CASSASGSNPYEQYF
>TRBJ2-3|-|TRBD1|TRBV27
TGTGCCAGCAGGGGGACAGGTTTCACAGATACGCAGTATTTT
CASRGTGFTDTQYF
>TRBJ2-1|-|-|TRBV19
TGTGCCAGTAGTATAGAGCCAGGGTACGCTGAGCAGTTCTTC
CASSIEPGYAEQFF
>TRBJ2-1|-|TRBD2|TRBV9
TGTGCCAGCAGCGCGGGACTAGCGGGTAGCAATGAGCAGTTCTTC
CASSAGLAGSNEQFF
>TRBJ2-2|-|-|TRBV5-4
TGTGCCAGCAGCTTGGGGTCCGCAGGGGCCCTTACCGGGGAGCTGTTTTTT
CASSLGSAGALTGELFF
>TRBJ2-2|-|-|TRBV28
TGTGCCAGCAGTTTAGGGGGGGCGGACGGGGAGCTGTTTTTT
CASSLGGADGELFF
>TRBJ2-1|once|-|TRBV19
TGTGCCAGTAGTATATATGGCGGGAACAATGAGCAGTTCTTC
CASSIYGGNNEQFF
>TRBJ2-4|-|TRBD2|TRBV28
TGTGCCAGTCGGGGGGATGGCATTCAGTACTTC
CASRGDGIQYF
>TRBJ2-1|-|-|TRBV27
TGTGCCAGCAGTTTAGGGGGGTTGGGCAATGAGCAGTTCTTC
CASSLGGLGNEQFF
>TRBJ1-2|-|-|TRBV7-9
TGTGCCAGCAGCGCAGGGACGGACAACTATGGCTACACCTTC
CASSAGTDNYGYTF
>TRBJ2-1|-|TRBD2|TRBV9
TGTGCCAGCAGCGCCAGCGGGAGTAGCGGCTACAATGAGCAGTTCTTC
CASSASGSSGYNEQFF
>TRBJ1-5|-|-|TRBV27
TGTGCCAGCAGTTTGGGAGGGGTAGCTCAGCCCCAGCATTTT
CASSLGGVAQPQHF
>TRBJ1-2|-|-|TRBV29-1
TGCAGCGTCCTTGGGAACTACGAGGGGAACACCTTC
CSVLGNYEGNTF
>TRBJ2-1|-|-|TRBV11-2
TGTGCCAGCAGCTTACTTACAGGGATCTATGAGCAGTTCTTC
CASSLLTGIYEQFF
>TRBJ2-1|-|TRBD2|TRBV13
TGTGCCAGCAGCTGGAGACTAGCGGCAAGATCCAACAATGAGCAGTTCTTC
CASSWRLAARSNNEQFF
>TRBJ2-2|-|TRBD1|TRBV28
TGTGCCAGCAGAGAAGACAGGGAACGTAGCACCGGGGAGCTGTTTTTT
CASREDRERSTGELFF
>TRBJ2-5|-|-|TRBV5-1
TGCGCCAGCAGCTTGGGCGCGGGGGCCCAAGAGACCCAGTACTTC
CASSLGAGAQETQYF
>TRBJ1-1|-|-|TRBV28
TGTGCCAGCAGTTTACGCCGGGAGCCAGATTGGGCTTTCTTT
CASSLRREPDWAFF
>TRBJ2-1|-|TRBD1|TRBV29-1
TGCAGCGTCTTGGGTGCGGGACAGGCCGACAATGAGCAGTTCTTC
CSVLGAGQADNEQFF
>TRBJ1-3|-|-|TRBV28
TGTGCCAGCACCTCCCCCGGGGTACCTGGAAACACCATATATTTT
CASTSPGVPGNTIYF
>TRBJ1-2|-|-|TRBV29-1
-
CSTQEGGYGCTF
>TRBJ2-5|-|-|TRBV28
TGTGCCAGCAGCTTACTGATGGCCTCGGAGACCCAGTACTTC
CASSLLMASETQYF
>TRBJ2-5|-|-|TRBV4-3
TGCGCCAGCAGCCAAGCCGGGGGTGAGACCCAGTACTTC
CASSQAGGETQYF
>TRBJ2-7|-|-|TRBV11-2
TGTGCCAGCAGCCCATCCTTTTTAGCGAGGGGCGTCCACGAGCAGTACTTC
CASSPSFLARGVHEQYF
>TRBJ2-5|-|TRBD1|TRBV27
TGTGCCAGCAGAAGGGACAGGGGCGATGAGACCCAGTACTTC
CASRRDRGDETQYF
>TRBJ2-3|-|TRBD2|TRBV7-6
TGTGCCAGCAGCGGGGGACTAGCGGATGTGGCGGGATCCTCATATTTT
CASSGGLADVAGSSYF
>TRBJ2-1|-|-|TRBV7-9
TGTGCCAGCAGCTCCACTTCCAATGAGCAGTTCTTC
CASSSTSNEQFF
>TRBJ2-1|-|-|TRBV11-3
TGTGCCAGCAGCGCACAAGGGTCCATGGACAGTCAGTTCTTC
CASSAQGSMDSQFF
>TRBJ2-1|-|TRBD2|TRBV5-1
TGCGCCAGCAGCTTTTACAGGCGGGGGGAGCAGTTCTTC
CASSFYRRGEQFF
>TRBJ2-1|-|-|TRBV11-3
TGTGCCAGCCAACAGGGACTCGGGGGTGAGCAGTTCTTC
CASQQGLGGEQFF
>TRBJ2-5|-|-|TRBV7-7
TGTGCCAGCAGCTTAGCCCGTATAGGGCCTCAAGAGACCCAGTACTTC
CASSLARIGPQETQYF